This TCR beta chain came from a study of T cell repertoires in cytomegalovirus infection. V shed 3 bases, J shed 2 bases, and the junction held 8 bases outside the gene matches. Germline V gene lookup returns CDR1 MDHEN and CDR2 SYDVKM. This CDR3 contains 16 residues. About this clonotype: Its antigen is unknown.

MiXCR was run by TCRdb on the reads, yielding one entry per CDR3 protein. This sample has some 700,000 distinct CDR3 sequences, with less than 40% found just once. The study's findings and limits: Pooled public TCR beta family frequency picked out CMV carriers with the relevant HLA.

Material for sequencing was PBMCs. The rearrangement joins TRBV28 to TRBJ2-7, with 9 bases fitting TRBD1. This TCR came from a human donor in good health (CMV status not recorded). Some clones in this sample may be carry-over from other donors' samples. The CDR3 sequence is CASSFPRDRVTYEQYF. CDR3 nucleotides: TGTGCCAGCAGTTTCCCCCGGGACAGGGTGACCTACGAGCAGTACTTC.